This entry describes one TCR beta chain. What this receptor recognizes is not known. No much larger clone exists at a distance of one base, and base qualities are not known. The germline V gene (reference sequence) yields DFQATT for CDR1 and SNEGSKA for CDR2. Counted from cysteine to phenylalanine, this CDR3 has 17 amino acids. Only CDR3 DNA remains: 51 bases, in frame from the first base. V is shortened by 3 bases, J by 5 bases, and the region joining them spans 23 bases. The sample is drawn from a study of T cells in Graves' hyperthyroidism and ophthalmopathy (dated by TCRdb to between 2018 and 2020). Some background on the complete study: Peripheral blood samples were taken at the time of initial diagnosis, prior to any treatment. TCR V-J signatures able to tell the groups apart were searched for in a discovery cohort of 95 to 100 patients, of whom more than 40 had Graves' ophthalmopathy and 55 to 65 had stable Graves' hyperthyroidism. An independent validation cohort of under 20 hyperthyroidism patients and approximately 16 patients who later progressed to ophthalmopathy tested prospective prediction of ophthalmopathy. The 100 or so discovery patients were divided at random into training and test sets in a 7:3 ratio. In addition, the study compared T-cell repertoires in thyroid tissue and in blood from several Graves' hyperthyroidism patients. After blood sampling, hyperthyroidism patients were treated with methimazole at a starting dose of 30 mg daily, and ophthalmopathy patients were treated with high-dose intravenous methylprednisolone. According to the paper, TCR Vbeta CDR3 sequencing was carried out on more than 120 peripheral blood samples, which came from 40 to 45 ophthalmopathy, under 85 hyperthyroidism and roughly 17 progressor patients.

The paper's findings and limits, for the study overall: Ophthalmopathy was separated from stable hyperthyroidism by a 13 V-J signature model, with approximately 89% sensitivity and approximately 81% specificity obtained in cross-validation and 80%/75% obtained in testing. Most expanded thyroid clonotypes (frequency above 0.001) were also detected in blood, suggesting blood repertoires may reflect thyroid immune responses. During validation, the model predicted progression to ophthalmopathy a median of roughly six months ahead of onset, with 60% to 71% sensitivity and 72.22% specificity. No statistical method was used to set the sample size in advance, and investigators knew the group allocation.

Amplification of TCR beta CDR3 regions was carried out from RNA transcripts. The TCR CDR3 was subjected to a first round of RT-PCR using the HTBI primer set and the Qiagen OneStep RT-PCR kit. Libraries were constructed in a second round of multiplex PCR, after which size selection and purification were carried out. Paired-end sequencing of the libraries was performed with 100 bp reads on an Illumina HiSeq2000. Turning to the authors' computational methods: SOAPnuke was used to process the raw data, removing reads that contained adapters or uncalled bases, had a mean Phred below 15, or lacked an exact match to the constant primer or identifier. High-quality paired reads were merged with COPE v1.2.5, and unique nucleotide sequences were defined as clonotypes. Clonotypes were aligned to IMGT TRBV, TRBD and TRBJ reference segments using MiTCR v1.1. Analysis was restricted to V-J combinations with a frequency above 0.0001, which covered roughly 99% of repertoires. A TCS score was defined as the ratio of F50 (clonal expansion) to E x V (chaos), with BLOSUM62-based TCRdist applied between CDR3 peptides within each V-J. Welch's t-statistics and random forest reduced around 520 V-J features to about 12, which were used in a naive Bayes classifier (R e1071). Starting from the raw public reads, TCRdb applied fastp trimming at Q25, assembled clones with MiXCR and retained in-frame beta chains. Rows with a matching CDR3 protein are joined into one entry that keeps the most common DNA and genes. For this entry, the V and J calls and clone size follow TCRdb and not the study's own pipeline. The sample profile shows under 350,000 distinct CDR3 sequences; around 15% of them were found once. 34% of the sample is in the top ten clones.

Ophthalmopathy patients had moderately to severely active disease, Clinical Activity Score of at least 3, NOSPECS grade of at least 4, and duration under 3 months. Exclusion was applied to patients with uncontrolled infections, other autoimmune diseases, pregnancy or lactation. Clinical symptoms, serum thyroxine and TRAb, thyroid ultrasound, and orbital computed tomography formed the basis for the diagnoses. PBMCs were isolated from about 10 ml of fresh peripheral blood by Ficoll-Paque density gradient centrifugation. Trizol reagent was used to extract total RNA, and RNA quality was then checked on an Agilent 2100 Bioanalyzer.

This sequence uses TRBV20-1 and TRBJ2-1; the D gene remains uncertain. The sequence came from a middle-aged woman with Graves' ophthalmopathy. Sequences were obtained from blood. The DNA sequence is as follows: TGCAGTGCTAGTTCCCCCCGTGCTCTTTCGTTTCACAATGAGCAGTTCTTC. Its protein reads: CSASSPRALSFHNEQFF.